The clone carrying this TCR beta chain was found once. The antigen remains unidentified. The CDR3 is 13 amino acids. V trimming: 5 bases; J trimming: 2 bases; junction bases outside the gene matches: 3. The germline V gene has CDR1 LGHNA and CDR2 YSLEER. This entry is derived from a study of OX40 agonist ivuxolimab in advanced cancers. General study results and limits: CD8+ T cells were the subset that, on average, had more expanded clones than CD4+. Clonal expansion from baseline to week 6 occurred in both CD4+ and CD8+ T cells.

Sequencing used immunoSEQ multiplex PCR; TCRdb keeps in-frame clones, though not all of them. The sample lists just under 100,000 clones; 94% were seen once. The TCR sequence derives from an adult with an advanced solid tumor such as melanoma, head and neck, liver or kidney cancer. The chain couples TRBV4-3 to TRBJ2-7; 7 bases align to TRBD1. The material sequenced was CD4+ or CD8+ T cells sorted from blood, taken in a trial of the OX40 agonist ivuxolimab. CDR3 loop: CASSTGVAYEQYF. Here the CDR3 DNA reads TGCGCCAGCAGCACAGGGGTTGCCTACGAGCAGTACTTC.